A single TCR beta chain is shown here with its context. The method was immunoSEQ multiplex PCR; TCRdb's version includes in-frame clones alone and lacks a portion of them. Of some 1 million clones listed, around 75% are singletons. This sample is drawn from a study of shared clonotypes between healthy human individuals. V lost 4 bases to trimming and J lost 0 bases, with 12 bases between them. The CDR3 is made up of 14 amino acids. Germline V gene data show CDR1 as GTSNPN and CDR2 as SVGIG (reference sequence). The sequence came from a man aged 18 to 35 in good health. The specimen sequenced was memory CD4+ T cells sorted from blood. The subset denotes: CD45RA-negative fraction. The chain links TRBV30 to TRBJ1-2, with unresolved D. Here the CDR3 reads CAWTHTNSNYGYTF. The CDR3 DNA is TGTGCCTGGACCCACACGAACTCTAACTATGGCTACACCTTC. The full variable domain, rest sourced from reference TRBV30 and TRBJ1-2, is SQTIHQWPATLVQPVGSPLSLECTVEGTSNPNLYWYRQAAGRGLQLLFYSVGIGQISSEVPQNLSASRPQDRQFILSSKKLLLSDSGFYLCAWTHTNSNYGYTFGSGTRLTVV.